This T cell receptor (beta chain) was observed in a study of resident and recirculating memory T cells in vitiligo. The CDR3 runs 15 residues. With V trimmed by 3 bases and J by 6 bases, 11 bases remained unmatched. Germline V gives CDR1 LGHNA, CDR2 YNFKEQ. The assay was immunoSEQ multiplex PCR, and TCRdb's table has in-frame clones only and misses some. The profile shows roughly 80,000 clones, about 92% of them singletons. This clonotype originated in a male donor with vitiligo. The rearrangement joins TRBV4-2 to TRBJ2-7, with TRBD1 matching over 7 bases. The sequencing sample was made of blood. The CDR3 region is CASSQPDRDISEQYF. As DNA, the CDR3 is TGTGCCAGCAGCCAGCCCGACAGGGATATAAGCGAGCAGTACTTC.